The subject of this entry is one T cell receptor beta chain. V lost 5 bases to trimming and J lost 1 base, with 15 bases between them. Germline V gene data show CDR1 as SGHTA and CDR2 as FQGTGA. The CDR3 runs 17 residues. Sequencing used immunoSEQ multiplex PCR; TCRdb keeps in-frame clones, though not all of them. In the table there are some 110,000 clones, about 94% of which are singletons. This sample was taken from a study of blood T cell repertoires in COVID-19. Study background: T cells, B-cell-depleted T cells, or PBMCs provided the cDNA or gDNA that served as material.

A Seattle source enrolled patients during active infection and followed them longitudinally. Sequencing was performed on peripheral blood. The clonotype comes from a man aged 50-60 years with COVID-19, enrolled during active disease. The chain uses TRBV7-3 and TRBJ2-6; D remains unclear. In DNA form, the CDR3 reads TGTGCCAGCAGCCCCCAGGCCCCTCAGTCTGGGGCCAACGTCCTGACTTTC. It translates to CASSPQAPQSGANVLTF.